This TCR beta chain derives from a study of blood T cell repertoires in COVID-19. Sequencing used immunoSEQ multiplex PCR; TCRdb keeps in-frame clones, though not all of them. The sample holds about 250,000 clones, more than 65% seen once. Trimming at V came to 1 base and at J to 7 bases, leaving 22 bases not matched to a gene. In germline, CDR1 is SGHNT, CDR2 YENEEA. The CDR3 is 20 amino acids. Grouping used clinical history reported by participants in a survey and questionnaire. The sequence derives from a man aged 45-65 years who had recovered from COVID-19. Source material: PBMCs or T cells enriched from blood (not recorded which). This rearrangement joins TRBV11-3 to TRBJ2-3, with 8 bases that match TRBD2. For the CDR3, the DNA is TGTGCCAGCAGCTTAGTTCAGGTAGCTAGCGGGCACGTTGCACACAATACGCAGTATTTT. Its protein is CASSLVQVASGHVAHNTQYF.